The following is a TCR beta chain sequence with its context. These data originate in a study of shared clonotypes between healthy human individuals. Some clones are missing from TCRdb's copy, which holds only in-frame ones; the method was immunoSEQ multiplex PCR. The table has more than 2 million clones, roughly 94% seen once. Germline CDR1 MNHEY, CDR2 SVGAGI. This CDR3 has 15 amino acids. The V and J ends lost 2 bases and 7 bases respectively, with 12 bases between them. Material for sequencing was naive CD4+ T cells sorted from blood. Subset specified: CD45RA+ positively selected. The receptor was isolated from a man between 18 and 29 years old in good health. V is TRBV6-5 and J is TRBJ1-6; D possibly corresponds to TRBD1 (6 bases). CDR3 region: CASSYGRGVNSPLHF. The CDR3 bases are TGTGCCAGCAGTTACGGCAGGGGAGTAAATTCACCCCTCCACTTT.